This entry lists 18 T cell receptor beta chains sequenced from one sample in a study of TIL therapy for anti-PD-1-resistant metastatic lung cancer. Time point given: pre-treatment sample, taken before nivolumab and TIL therapy. The libraries were made with immunoSEQ v3. Sequencing was performed with immunoSEQ multiplex PCR; in TCRdb, only in-frame clones are kept and a portion is missing. The sample holds tens of thousands of clones, 55% to 70% seen once. The starting material was blood, obtained at baseline. Source of these receptors: a person aged 25-80 years with non-small cell lung cancer.

This clone was seen repeatedly, ten times or more. The chain is built from TRBV29-1 and TRBJ2-1; 7 bases agree with TRBD1. The CDR3 consists of 14 residues. V trimming: 3 bases; J trimming: 2 bases; junction bases outside the gene matches: 4. CDR1 and CDR2 from the germline V gene are SQVTM and ANQGSEA. For the CDR3, the DNA is TGCAGCGTTGAGCCGGGACAGCCCTACAATGAGCAGTTCTTC. Its protein is CSVEPGQPYNEQFF.

The V gene is TRBV14, the J gene TRBJ2-7; possibly TRBD1 for D (6 bases). This CDR3 is built from 13 residues. The V end was cut by 4 bases, the J end by 5 bases, with 12 bases between. In germline, CDR1 is SGHDN, CDR2 FVKESK. CDR3 in amino acids: CASSRGHSHEQYF. CDR3 nucleotides: TGTGCCAGCAGCCGGGGACATTCCCACGAGCAGTACTTC.

This clone was detected only once. This chain connects TRBV9 to TRBJ1-1, with D perhaps TRBD1 (5 bases). Germline CDR1 and CDR2: SGDLS and YYNGEE. The CDR3 extends over 13 amino acids. The V gene lost 0 bases and the J gene lost 8 bases, with 11 bases spanning the gap. This CDR3 reads CASSVATGGEAFF. CDR3 coding DNA: TGTGCCAGCAGCGTAGCTACGGGGGGGGAAGCTTTCTTT.

The chain uses TRBV5-1 and TRBJ2-3, with 11 bases fitting TRBD2. The CDR3 is 18 residues long. J lost 0 bases, V lost 4 bases, and 10 bases had no gene match. CDR1 and CDR2 from the germline V gene are SGHRS and YFSETQ. CDR3 residues: CASSLGTSGYPSTDTQYF. As DNA, the CDR3 is TGCGCCAGCAGCCTCGGGACTAGCGGATATCCTAGCACAGATACGCAGTATTTT.

The chain has TRBV27 and TRBJ1-5; D is uncertain. Germline V gene sequence: CDR1 MNHEY, CDR2 SMNVEV (reference sequence). Between the trimmed V and J ends, which lost 7 bases and 3 bases, there was a span of 10 bases. The length of the CDR3 is 13 residues. The CDR3 sequence: CASKGQANQPQHF. DNA of the CDR3: TGTGCCAGCAAAGGGCAAGCCAATCAGCCCCAGCATTTT.

This clone appeared once. This chain connects TRBV5-6 to TRBJ2-1; a weak D match, TRBD1 (6 bases). Deletions cut 2 bases from V and 2 bases from J, with 8 bases between. The germline V gene encodes CDR1 SGHDT and CDR2 YYEEEE. The CDR3 contains 14 residues. The CDR3 spells CASSFQGPYNEQFF. In DNA, the CDR3 is TGTGCCAGCAGCTTTCAGGGGCCCTACAATGAGCAGTTCTTC. Full variable domain (remainder filled in from reference TRBV5-6 and TRBJ2-1): DAGVTQSPTHLIKTRGQQVTLRCSPKSGHDTVSWYQQALGQGPQFIFQYYEEEERQRGNFPDRFSGHQFPNYSSELNVNALLLGDSALYLCASSFQGPYNEQFFGPGTRLTVL.

The chain combines TRBV5-1 with TRBJ2-3, with D perhaps TRBD2 (6 bases). CDR3 length: 15 amino acids. The germline V gene has CDR1 SGHRS and CDR2 YFSETQ. Deletions cut 0 bases from V and 5 bases from J, with 13 bases between. DNA for the CDR3: TGCGCCAGCAGCTTGGAGGCGGGGAGGATAGATACGCAGTATTTT. Translation: CASSLEAGRIDTQYF.

This clone has only a few counts. The rearrangement links TRBV5-6 to TRBJ2-1; the D gene is possibly TRBD2 (5 bases). The V gene's germline CDR1 is SGHDT and CDR2 YYEEEE. Trimming stripped 4 bases from V and 4 bases from J, with 12 bases between. The CDR3 covers 14 residues. The DNA of the CDR3 is TGTGCCAGCAGCCTGGGAGTGGATTACAATGAGCAGTTCTTC. As protein: CASSLGVDYNEQFF.

This chain uses TRBV5-4 with TRBJ2-2; the D gene is possibly TRBD1 (5 bases). V was shortened by 7 bases and J by 4 bases, with 14 bases between the two germline ends. The V gene's germline CDR1 is SGHNT and CDR2 YYREEE (reference sequence). The CDR3 has 14 residues. In DNA, the CDR3 is TGTGCCAGCGCAGACGACAGAGCCACCGGGGAGCTGTTTTTT. This sequence encodes CASADDRATGELFF.

This chain links TRBV6-1 with TRBJ2-1; TRBD2 is a possible D gene (6 bases). The ends were cut back, 9 bases at V and 4 bases at J, with 16 bases in the middle. The CDR3 is 14 amino acids. Germline V lookup: CDR1 MNHNS, CDR2 SASEGT. CDR3 residues: CASQELAFYNEQFF. In nucleotides, the CDR3 is TGTGCCAGTCAGGAACTAGCTTTTTACAATGAGCAGTTCTTC.

The rearrangement uses TRBV14 and TRBJ1-1, with D maybe TRBD1 (5 bases). Germline loops: CDR1 SGHDN, CDR2 FVKESK. This CDR3 comprises 13 residues. The V end was cut by 7 bases, the J end by 3 bases, with 12 bases between. This CDR3 is CASTRQIDTEAFF. For the CDR3, the DNA is TGTGCCAGCACCCGACAGATCGACACTGAAGCTTTCTTT.

This chain connects TRBV10-2 to TRBJ1-2, with unresolved D. Trimming removed 8 bases from V and 8 bases from J, with 6 bases in between. Germline CDR1 and CDR2: WSHSY and SAAADI. This CDR3 is 9 amino acids long. CDR3 amino acids: CASWRGYTF. For the CDR3, the DNA is TGCGCCAGCTGGAGGGGCTACACCTTC.

This clone has more than one count but fewer than ten. The V gene is TRBV6-5, the J gene TRBJ1-3; D is unresolved. Trimming left V 7 bases short and J 0 bases short, with 10 bases between. Germline CDR1 and CDR2: MNHEY and SVGAGI. The CDR3 is made up of 14 amino acids. This CDR3 reads CASKFGDSGNTIYF. As DNA, the CDR3 is TGTGCCAGCAAGTTTGGGGACTCTGGAAACACCATATATTTT.

V is TRBV30 and J is TRBJ2-1, with D unresolved. The CDR3 has 14 residues. Germline V gene data show CDR1 as GTSNPN and CDR2 as SVGIG (reference sequence). Between the trimmed V and J ends, which lost 2 bases and 0 bases, there was a span of 8 bases. In DNA, the CDR3 is TGTGCCTGGAGTCCTAGAAGCTCCTACAATGAGCAGTTCTTC. Translation: CAWSPRSSYNEQFF.

This clone was observed a handful of times. V usage is TRBV2 and J usage is TRBJ1-5, with 9 positions matching TRBD1. The CDR3 has 16 amino acids. From germline, CDR1 is SNHLY and CDR2 FYNNEI. With 5 bases clipped from V and 2 bases from J, the junction kept 7 bases outside the gene matches. This CDR3 is CASSNRGLGGNQPQHF. Here the CDR3 DNA reads TGTGCCAGCAGTAACAGGGGGCTGGGGGGCAATCAGCCCCAGCATTTT.

The CDR3 region is CASSQDLRVGGFTDTQYF. Here the CDR3 DNA reads TGTGCCAGCAGCCAAGATCTAAGGGTGGGGGGATTTACAGATACGCAGTATTTT. V and J are TRBV4-2 and TRBJ2-3, with D perhaps matching TRBD2 (6 bases). Per germline, CDR1 LGHNA and CDR2 YNFKEQ. The ends were cut back, 0 bases at V and 3 bases at J, with 19 bases in the middle. This CDR3 is built from 18 residues.

This clone turned up a few times. This chain joins TRBV10-2 and TRBJ2-6; a weak D match, TRBD1 (5 bases). Germline V gene lookup returns CDR1 WSHSY and CDR2 SAAADI. Trimming shortened V by 7 bases and J by 2 bases, and 6 bases separated the two germline ends. This CDR3 has 13 residues. Written as DNA, the CDR3 is TGCGCCAGCATGACAGCTGGGGCCAACGTCCTGACTTTC. As protein: CASMTAGANVLTF.

V gene TRBV2 combines with J gene TRBJ1-1, with a tentative D call TRBD1 (5 bases). The CDR3 consists of 15 residues. V lost 2 bases to trimming and J lost 2 bases, with 12 bases between them. The V gene's germline CDR1 is SNHLY and CDR2 FYNNEI. DNA of the CDR3: TGTGCCAGCAGTGAATCCCCAGGGTCCAACACTGAAGCTTTCTTT. Translation gives CASSESPGSNTEAFF.